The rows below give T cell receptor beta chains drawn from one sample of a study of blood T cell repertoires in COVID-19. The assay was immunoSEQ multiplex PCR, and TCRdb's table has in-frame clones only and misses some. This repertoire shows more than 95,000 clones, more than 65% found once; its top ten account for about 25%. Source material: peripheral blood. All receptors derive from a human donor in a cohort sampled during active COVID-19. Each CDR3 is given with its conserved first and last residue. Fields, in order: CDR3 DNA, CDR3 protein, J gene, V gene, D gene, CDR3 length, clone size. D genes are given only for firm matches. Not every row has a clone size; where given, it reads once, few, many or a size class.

cdr3_nt: TGTGCCAGCAATGGGGGCCCGTTCTCTGGGGAGCTGTTTTTT
cdr3_aa: CASNGGPFSGELFF
j_call: TRBJ2-2
v_call: TRBV27
d_call: NA
cdr3_length: 14
clone_size: NA

cdr3_nt: TGTGCCAGCAGCTCCCCCGAGGGGGGGCAAGAGACCCAGTACTTC
cdr3_aa: CASSSPEGGQETQYF
j_call: TRBJ2-5
v_call: TRBV7-9
d_call: NA
cdr3_length: 15
clone_size: NA

cdr3_nt: TGTGCCAGCAGTTACGAGGGCTCCTTGGATCAGCCCCAGCATTTT
cdr3_aa: CASSYEGSLDQPQHF
j_call: TRBJ1-5
v_call: TRBV6-6
d_call: NA
cdr3_length: 15
clone_size: once

cdr3_nt: TGTGCCAGTAGTCCTAGCGACGCTAGGGGTGGCACTGAAGCTTTCTTT
cdr3_aa: CASSPSDARGGTEAFF
j_call: TRBJ1-1
v_call: TRBV19
d_call: NA
cdr3_length: 16
clone_size: NA

cdr3_nt: TGTGCCAGCAGTCCGACAGGGGGCGACTTACGGGGCTACACCTTC
cdr3_aa: CASSPTGGDLRGYTF
j_call: TRBJ1-2
v_call: TRBV6-6
d_call: TRBD1
cdr3_length: 15
clone_size: NA

cdr3_nt: TGTGCCAGCAGCCTATATGGGACAGGGTACACAGATACGCAGTATTTT
cdr3_aa: CASSLYGTGYTDTQYF
j_call: TRBJ2-3
v_call: TRBV7-9
d_call: TRBD1
cdr3_length: 16
clone_size: NA

cdr3_nt: TGTGCCAGTAGGCCCAGCGGGAGGCCGGAGACCCAGTACTTC
cdr3_aa: CASRPSGRPETQYF
j_call: TRBJ2-5
v_call: TRBV19
d_call: TRBD2
cdr3_length: 14
clone_size: few

cdr3_nt: TGTGCCAGCAGTTACTCACTAGCGGGAGGGGGCCAATACGAGCAGTACTTC
cdr3_aa: CASSYSLAGGGQYEQYF
j_call: TRBJ2-7
v_call: TRBV6-2/TRBV6-3
d_call: TRBD2
cdr3_length: 17
clone_size: once

cdr3_nt: TGTGCCAGCAGTTGGCGAGGGGGTTCCTACGAGCAGTACTTC
cdr3_aa: CASSWRGGSYEQYF
j_call: TRBJ2-7
v_call: TRBV6-2/TRBV6-3
d_call: NA
cdr3_length: 14
clone_size: NA

cdr3_nt: TGTGCCAGCAAGGAGGTTTTCATGAACACTGAAGCTTTCTTT
cdr3_aa: CASKEVFMNTEAFF
j_call: TRBJ1-1
v_call: TRBV6-5
d_call: NA
cdr3_length: 14
clone_size: NA

cdr3_nt: TGTGCCAGCAGTATACAGGGGATGGGCGGGGAGCTGTTTTTT
cdr3_aa: CASSIQGMGGELFF
j_call: TRBJ2-2
v_call: TRBV6-2/TRBV6-3
d_call: TRBD1
cdr3_length: 14
clone_size: NA

cdr3_nt: TGTGCCAGCAGTTCCTCTAGCGGGGGTTTTTACAATGAGCAGTTCTTC
cdr3_aa: CASSSSSGGFYNEQFF
j_call: TRBJ2-1
v_call: TRBV28
d_call: TRBD2
cdr3_length: 16
clone_size: once

cdr3_nt: TGTGCCACCAGTGAGAACAGGGGATCAGGCAATCAGCCCCAGCATTTT
cdr3_aa: CATSENRGSGNQPQHF
j_call: TRBJ1-5
v_call: TRBV24-1
d_call: TRBD1
cdr3_length: 16
clone_size: NA

cdr3_nt: TGTGCCAGCAGGGCTAGACAGGGGTCCACTGAAGCTTTCTTT
cdr3_aa: CASRARQGSTEAFF
j_call: TRBJ1-1
v_call: TRBV28
d_call: TRBD1
cdr3_length: 14
clone_size: NA

cdr3_nt: TGTGCCAGCAGCGTAGACAGGGCCGGGGTAGGTAGTGAGCAGTTCTTC
cdr3_aa: CASSVDRAGVGSEQFF
j_call: TRBJ2-1
v_call: TRBV9
d_call: NA
cdr3_length: 16
clone_size: few

cdr3_nt: TGTGCCAGCAGCTTGTTGAGCGGGGGTCTCTCCTACGAGCAGTACTTC
cdr3_aa: CASSLLSGGLSYEQYF
j_call: TRBJ2-7
v_call: TRBV7-2
d_call: TRBD2
cdr3_length: 16
clone_size: NA

cdr3_nt: TGTGCCAGTAGTCTAGAGGACACACGGACGAGTCAGCCCCAGCATTTT
cdr3_aa: CASSLEDTRTSQPQHF
j_call: TRBJ1-5
v_call: TRBV19
d_call: NA
cdr3_length: 16
clone_size: NA

cdr3_nt: TGTGCCAGCAGTTCGCAGGCACTAGCGGGGGAGACCCAGTACTTC
cdr3_aa: CASSSQALAGETQYF
j_call: TRBJ2-5
v_call: TRBV2
d_call: TRBD2
cdr3_length: 15
clone_size: NA

cdr3_nt: TGTGCCAGCAATGGGCTGAACTATCAGCCCCAGCATTTT
cdr3_aa: CASNGLNYQPQHF
j_call: TRBJ1-5
v_call: TRBV6-5
d_call: NA
cdr3_length: 13
clone_size: NA

cdr3_nt: TGTGCCAGAAGCCCCCGGACAGCCTGGGGCAATCAGCCCCAGCATTTT
cdr3_aa: CARSPRTAWGNQPQHF
j_call: TRBJ1-5
v_call: TRBV7-5
d_call: NA
cdr3_length: 16
clone_size: NA

cdr3_nt: TGTGCCAGCTCACCAATTATCCGGACTACTAGCGGGGGGAAATCAGATACGCAGTATTTT
cdr3_aa: CASSPIIRTTSGGKSDTQYF
j_call: TRBJ2-3
v_call: TRBV18
d_call: TRBD2
cdr3_length: 20
clone_size: NA

cdr3_nt: TGTGCCAGCAGGTCACTAGCGGGAGTAGAGGGTGAGCAGTTCTTC
cdr3_aa: CASRSLAGVEGEQFF
j_call: TRBJ2-1
v_call: TRBV28
d_call: TRBD2
cdr3_length: 15
clone_size: many

cdr3_nt: TGTGCCAGCAGCTCAGTCCGGGGTACGGGTGGCTACACCTTC
cdr3_aa: CASSSVRGTGGYTF
j_call: TRBJ1-2
v_call: TRBV11-2
d_call: NA
cdr3_length: 14
clone_size: few

cdr3_nt: TGTGCCAGCAGTGAAGTGGAGACTGAAGCTTTCTTT
cdr3_aa: CASSEVETEAFF
j_call: TRBJ1-1
v_call: TRBV6-1
d_call: NA
cdr3_length: 12
clone_size: NA

cdr3_nt: TGTGCCAGCAGTCCTTCGTCTGAGCAGTTCTTC
cdr3_aa: CASSPSSEQFF
j_call: TRBJ2-1
v_call: TRBV12-3/TRBV12-4
d_call: NA
cdr3_length: 11
clone_size: NA

cdr3_nt: TGTGCCAGCAGCTTAGCGGCCGATTACAATGAGCAGTTCTTC
cdr3_aa: CASSLAADYNEQFF
j_call: TRBJ2-1
v_call: TRBV7-2
d_call: NA
cdr3_length: 14
clone_size: NA

cdr3_nt: TGCGCCAGCAGCATTTCGACTAGTCGGAATGAGCAGTTCTTC
cdr3_aa: CASSISTSRNEQFF
j_call: TRBJ2-1
v_call: TRBV5-1
d_call: NA
cdr3_length: 14
clone_size: NA

cdr3_nt: TGCGCCAGCAGCTCCATATCGGGACAGGAAACAACTAATGAAAAACTGTTTTTT
cdr3_aa: CASSSISGQETTNEKLFF
j_call: TRBJ1-4
v_call: TRBV5-1
d_call: TRBD1
cdr3_length: 18
clone_size: NA

cdr3_nt: TGTGCCAGCAGCGGTCGGACTAGCGTGGGTGAGCAGTTCTTC
cdr3_aa: CASSGRTSVGEQFF
j_call: TRBJ2-1
v_call: TRBV7-8
d_call: TRBD2
cdr3_length: 14
clone_size: NA

cdr3_nt: TGTGCCAGCAGCCCAAACAGGGGTATAAACACTGAAGCTTTCTTT
cdr3_aa: CASSPNRGINTEAFF
j_call: TRBJ1-1
v_call: TRBV11-2
d_call: TRBD1
cdr3_length: 15
clone_size: few

cdr3_nt: TGTGCCAGCTCACCACCCCGGGACAGGGGGCCCTATGGCTACACCTTC
cdr3_aa: CASSPPRDRGPYGYTF
j_call: TRBJ1-2
v_call: TRBV18
d_call: TRBD1
cdr3_length: 16
clone_size: NA

cdr3_nt: TGTGCCAGCAGCTTAGTGGCGGGCCTCAGCTCCTACGAGCAGTACTTC
cdr3_aa: CASSLVAGLSSYEQYF
j_call: TRBJ2-7
v_call: TRBV7-2
d_call: NA
cdr3_length: 16
clone_size: NA

cdr3_nt: TGTGCCAGCAGTTACTCGGGCAGGGCTGGAAACACCATATATTTT
cdr3_aa: CASSYSGRAGNTIYF
j_call: TRBJ1-3
v_call: TRBV6-5
d_call: NA
cdr3_length: 15
clone_size: once

cdr3_nt: TGTGCCAGTAGTTGGGGCAGGGGCGAAGAAGTCGTACAGCCCCAGCATTTT
cdr3_aa: CASSWGRGEEVVQPQHF
j_call: TRBJ1-5
v_call: TRBV19
d_call: NA
cdr3_length: 17
clone_size: NA

cdr3_nt: TGCGCCAGCAGCTTGGCCCAGGGGACTAATGAAAAACTGTTTTTT
cdr3_aa: CASSLAQGTNEKLFF
j_call: TRBJ1-4
v_call: TRBV5-1
d_call: NA
cdr3_length: 15
clone_size: NA

cdr3_nt: TGTGCCAGCAGCTTTTTCCTAGCGGGAGTTAGAACAGATACGCAGTATTTT
cdr3_aa: CASSFFLAGVRTDTQYF
j_call: TRBJ2-3
v_call: TRBV7-3
d_call: TRBD2
cdr3_length: 17
clone_size: once

cdr3_nt: TGTGCCAGCAGCTTAGGACGGGGGGTCATGAGAAGATCCTACGAGCAGTACTTC
cdr3_aa: CASSLGRGVMRRSYEQYF
j_call: TRBJ2-7
v_call: TRBV13
d_call: TRBD2
cdr3_length: 18
clone_size: few

cdr3_nt: TGCGCCAGCAGCCAAGTAGCGCGGAGAGATACGCAGTATTTT
cdr3_aa: CASSQVARRDTQYF
j_call: TRBJ2-3
v_call: TRBV4-3
d_call: NA
cdr3_length: 14
clone_size: few

cdr3_nt: TGTGCCAGTAGCCAAGACACAGCAACTAATGAAAAACTGTTTTTT
cdr3_aa: CASSQDTATNEKLFF
j_call: TRBJ1-4
v_call: TRBV19
d_call: NA
cdr3_length: 15
clone_size: NA

cdr3_nt: TGTGCCAGCGCGGGGCTAACGAACACCGGGGAGCTGTTTTTT
cdr3_aa: CASAGLTNTGELFF
j_call: TRBJ2-2
v_call: TRBV4-2
d_call: NA
cdr3_length: 14
clone_size: NA

cdr3_nt: TGTGCCAGTAGTATGGTGGGGGGGAACACCGGGGAGCTGTTTTTT
cdr3_aa: CASSMVGGNTGELFF
j_call: TRBJ2-2
v_call: TRBV19
d_call: NA
cdr3_length: 15
clone_size: NA

cdr3_nt: TGTGCCAGCAGTTACCAACAGGGGACCCACGAGCAGTACTTC
cdr3_aa: CASSYQQGTHEQYF
j_call: TRBJ2-7
v_call: TRBV6-5
d_call: TRBD1
cdr3_length: 14
clone_size: NA

cdr3_nt: TGTGCCAGCAGCTTAGATGGGGCTAGCGGGAGGAATGAGCAGTTCTTC
cdr3_aa: CASSLDGASGRNEQFF
j_call: TRBJ2-1
v_call: TRBV11-1
d_call: TRBD2
cdr3_length: 16
clone_size: NA

cdr3_nt: TGCAGCGTTGATAGGGGGCTCGACTCACCCCTCCACTTT
cdr3_aa: CSVDRGLDSPLHF
j_call: TRBJ1-6
v_call: TRBV29-1
d_call: TRBD1
cdr3_length: 13
clone_size: NA

cdr3_nt: TGCAGCGTATTGGGACTAGCGGGGGTAAACACCGGGGAGCTGTTTTTT
cdr3_aa: CSVLGLAGVNTGELFF
j_call: TRBJ2-2
v_call: TRBV29-1
d_call: TRBD2
cdr3_length: 16
clone_size: NA